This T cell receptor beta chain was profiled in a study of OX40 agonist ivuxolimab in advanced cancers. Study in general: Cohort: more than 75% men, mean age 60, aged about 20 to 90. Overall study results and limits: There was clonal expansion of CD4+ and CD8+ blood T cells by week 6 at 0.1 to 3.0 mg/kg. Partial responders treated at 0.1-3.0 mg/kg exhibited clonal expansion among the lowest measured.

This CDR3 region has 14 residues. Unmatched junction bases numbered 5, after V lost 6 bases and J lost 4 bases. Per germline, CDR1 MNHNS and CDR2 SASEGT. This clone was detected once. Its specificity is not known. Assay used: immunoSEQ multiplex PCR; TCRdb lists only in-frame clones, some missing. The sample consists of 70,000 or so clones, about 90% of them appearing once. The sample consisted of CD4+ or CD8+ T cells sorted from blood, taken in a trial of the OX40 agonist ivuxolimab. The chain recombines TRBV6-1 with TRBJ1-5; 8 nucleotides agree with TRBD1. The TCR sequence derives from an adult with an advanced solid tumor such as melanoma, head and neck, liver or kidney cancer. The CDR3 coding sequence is TGTGCCAGCAGACTAGGACAGGGAAATCAGCCCCAGCATTTT. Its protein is CASRLGQGNQPQHF.